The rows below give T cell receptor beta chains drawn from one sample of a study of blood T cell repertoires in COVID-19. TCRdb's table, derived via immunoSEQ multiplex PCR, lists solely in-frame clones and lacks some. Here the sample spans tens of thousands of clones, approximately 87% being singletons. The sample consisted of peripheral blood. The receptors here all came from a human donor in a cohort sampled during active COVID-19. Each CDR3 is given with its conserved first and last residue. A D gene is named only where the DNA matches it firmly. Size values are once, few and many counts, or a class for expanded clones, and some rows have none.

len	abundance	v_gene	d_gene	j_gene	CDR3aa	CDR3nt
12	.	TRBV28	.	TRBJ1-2	CASTDSNYGYTF	TGTGCCAGCACGGACAGCAACTATGGCTACACCTTC
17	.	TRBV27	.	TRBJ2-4	CASSPRPWQGGRNIQYF	TGTGCCAGCAGTCCTCGGCCCTGGCAGGGAGGAAGAAACATTCAGTACTTC
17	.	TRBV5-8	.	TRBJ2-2	CASSFSRDLTVTGELFF	TGTGCCAGCAGCTTTTCCAGGGATTTAACTGTCACCGGGGAGCTGTTTTTT
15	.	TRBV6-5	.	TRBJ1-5	CASSYSMYSNQPQHF	TGTGCCAGCAGTTACTCTATGTATAGCAATCAGCCCCAGCATTTT
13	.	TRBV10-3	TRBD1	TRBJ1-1	CATRQGVDTEAFF	TGTGCCACCCGACAGGGGGTCGACACTGAAGCTTTCTTT
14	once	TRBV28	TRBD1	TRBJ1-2	CASSWTGGVGGYTF	TGTGCCAGCAGTTGGACAGGGGGAGTAGGGGGCTACACCTTC
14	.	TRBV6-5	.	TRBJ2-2	CASRGESNTGELFF	TGTGCCAGCAGGGGCGAATCGAACACCGGGGAGCTGTTTTTT
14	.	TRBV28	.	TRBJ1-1	CASSSPLWNTEAFF	TGTGCCAGCAGTTCCCCCTTGTGGAACACTGAAGCTTTCTTT
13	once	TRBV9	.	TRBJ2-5	CASSEGSQETQYF	TGTGCCTCCTCGGAGGGGTCCCAAGAGACCCAGTACTTC
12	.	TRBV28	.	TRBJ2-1	CASSLNSVEQFF	TGTGCCAGCAGTTTAAACTCGGTTGAGCAGTTCTTC
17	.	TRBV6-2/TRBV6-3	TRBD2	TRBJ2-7	CASSKPPGTSGAYEQYF	TGTGCCAGCAGTAAACCTCCCGGGACTAGCGGTGCCTACGAGCAGTACTTC
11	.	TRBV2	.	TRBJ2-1	CASSEVREQFF	TGTGCCAGCAGTGAGGTGAGGGAGCAGTTCTTC
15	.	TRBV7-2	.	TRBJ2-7	CASSWWTAERGKQYF	TGTGCCAGCAGCTGGTGGACAGCCGAAAGAGGGAAGCAGTACTTC
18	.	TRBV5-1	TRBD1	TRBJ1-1	CASSLGGGWTGGSTEAFF	TGCGCCAGCAGCTTGGGAGGTGGCTGGACAGGGGGGAGCACTGAAGCTTTCTTT
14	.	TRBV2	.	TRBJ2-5	CASSDKRRQETQYF	TGTGCCAGCAGTGATAAGAGGAGACAAGAGACCCAGTACTTC
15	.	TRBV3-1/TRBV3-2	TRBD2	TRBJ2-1	CASSGGTSGRNEQFF	TGTGCCAGCAGCGGTGGGACTAGCGGGAGAAATGAGCAGTTCTTC
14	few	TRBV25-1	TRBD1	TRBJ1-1	CASRRTGVDTEAFF	TGTGCCAGCAGACGGACAGGCGTGGACACTGAAGCTTTCTTT
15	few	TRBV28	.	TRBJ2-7	CASSFMMTALYEQYF	TGTGCCAGCAGTTTCATGATGACTGCCCTCTACGAGCAGTACTTC
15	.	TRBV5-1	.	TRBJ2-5	CASSLAAMRQETQYF	TGCGCCAGCAGCTTGGCCGCTATGAGGCAAGAGACCCAGTACTTC
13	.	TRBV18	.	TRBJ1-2	CASSPDSNYGYTF	TGTGCCAGCTCACCGGACAGTAACTATGGCTACACCTTC
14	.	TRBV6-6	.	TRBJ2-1	CASGIQGSYNEQFF	TGTGCCAGCGGAATACAGGGATCCTACAATGAGCAGTTCTTC
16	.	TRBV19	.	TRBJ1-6	CASSGWTQVRNSPLHF	TGTGCCAGTAGTGGTTGGACTCAAGTCCGAAATTCACCCCTCCACTTT
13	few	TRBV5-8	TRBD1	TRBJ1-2	CASSWTGTYGYTF	TGTGCCAGCAGCTGGACAGGGACCTATGGCTACACCTTC